This section outlines one T cell receptor (beta chain) sequence together with its context. The sample belongs to a study of blood T cells in healthy people across ages. CDR1 and CDR2 from the germline V gene are SEHNR and FQNEAQ (reference sequence). The CDR3 runs to 16 residues. V lost 0 bases and J lost 3, with 14 bases in between. Then a second PCR, running about 7 to 11 cycles, was carried out with a sample-barcoded 5' primer and a J-beta primer mix. TCRdb re-analysed the 5' RACE reads in MiXCR, keeping a single row per CDR3 protein. The sample lists about 640,000 distinct CDR3 sequences; about 28% were seen once.

The chain carries TRBV7-9 and TRBJ1-2; D is perhaps TRBD1 (6 bases). The clonotype originates from an elderly woman in good health. The sequenced sample consisted of blood. In nucleotides, the CDR3 is TGTGCCAGCAGCTTAGCCGCAAACAGGGACGACTATGGCTACACCTTC. Protein product: CASSLAANRDDYGYTF.